This TCR beta chain was documented in a study of beta chain features in type 1 diabetes (dated by TCRdb to about 2018). The study in broad terms: Patients and healthy donors did not differ in mean age, gender distribution, total cell number or subset yield. A total of about 99,000,000 sorted cells were examined across all samples, and RNA yield correlated strongly with the number of cells per subset. In the study, recently diagnosed type 1 diabetes patients and matched healthy donors were compared on the TCRB repertoires of their sorted circulating CD4+ T cell subsets. Regulatory and stem cell-like memory subsets were obtained from only 8 patients and about 8 healthy donors, while naive and central memory subsets were obtained from all 28 donors. Study-level results and caveats: Because cDNA was sequenced instead of genomic DNA, highly expressing activated cells could be over-represented, though the groups showed no difference in activation or CD3 levels. A moderate but significant shortening of TCRB CDR3 length was observed in type 1 diabetes patients in all four CD4+ subsets. HLA sub-analyses involved small numbers of individuals, so any influence of HLA type on TCRB rearrangement remained unresolved. The naive, central memory and regulatory TCRB repertoires appeared to resemble one another more closely among patients than among healthy donors. PCR might favor shorter templates, but patient and control samples were amplified and corrected together, so any skew would affect both groups equally. Fewer insertions and more nucleotide deletions at VDJ recombination sites were observed in patients with type 1 diabetes, implying thymic rearrangement abnormalities.

This clone appeared a few times. Which antigen it targets is not known. No qualities accompany the bases; no much larger clone lies one base away. The junction carries 6 bases between V and J, which are trimmed by 0 bases and 3 bases respectively. From a lookup of the germline V gene, CDR1 and CDR2 are SGDLS and YYNGEE. From cysteine to phenylalanine, the CDR3 is 13 amino acids long. Of all the DNA, just the CDR3 is kept, 39 bases in frame from base 1. The entire isolated RNA was reverse transcribed using the High Capacity cDNA Reverse Transcription Kit, and thus expressed TCRB transcripts were sequenced. Naive, central memory and regulatory T cell samples underwent deep immunoSEQ sequencing, averaging around 3.7 million total reads per sample. Sorted cells were lysed in RLT buffer, and RNA was extracted using DNase-treated RNeasy Micro or Mini kits according to cell number. Each cell subset was processed on its own to prevent cross-contamination, while patient and healthy donor samples were processed together. TCRB sequences were amplified from cDNA with the immunoSEQ multiplex PCR, producing 87-bp fragments spanning the CDR3 region. The amplicons were sequenced using the Illumina HiSeq platform. For the original study's pipeline: PCR bias was computationally corrected using synthetic template baselines, reads within Hamming distance 2 were collapsed, and singletons that could not be merged were discarded. By aligning reads against IMGT, V, D and J genes, CDR3 length, and insertions or deletions at six rearrangement sites were assigned. Within each subset, clonotype counts were normalized to sorted cell number, after which true diversity and Gini coefficients were computed with the tcR R package. The overlap coefficient, calculated on TCRB nucleotide sequences, was used to measure repertoire sharing. As a proxy for the pre-selection repertoire, out-of-frame TCRB sequences from naive cells were analyzed. TCRdb's version of the immuneACCESS table is confined to in-frame rearrangements and falls short of the full clone set. An unresolved V gene accounts for under half of the shortfall where checked; the remainder is of unknown origin. V, J and clone size reflect that table, while D and trimming were determined from the DNA. Within this sample are hundreds of thousands of clones, with over 11% of them counted one time only. The ten largest account for roughly 0.04% of the sample.

Each donor gave one peripheral blood draw, roughly 0.11 L on average, collected into heparinised tubes. Using a panel that included CD45RO, CCR7, CD25, CD127, CD95 and CD27, naive, central memory, regulatory and stem cell-like memory CD4+ T cells were sorted on a BD FACSAria II. Purity was above 95% for every sorted population. Right away, PBMCs were isolated by Lymphoprep density gradient centrifugation and were stained directly, with no culture step. To minimize batch effects, samples were stained and sorted in pairs, one healthy donor with one patient per experiment. Rearrangement joined TRBV9 to TRBJ1-1; the D gene is not confidently resolved. Sequenced: naive CD4+ T cells from blood. Taken with the paper, the label for cell subset or site translates to: true naive CD4+ T cells. The TCR was taken from a young man with type 1 diabetes. The nucleotide sequence reads as follows: TGTGCCAGCAGCGTAGTGACGTACACTGAAGCTTTCTTT. Translated, it gives CASSVVTYTEAFF.